This T cell receptor (beta chain) was sequenced for a study of Ad26.COV2.S vaccination and SARS-CoV-2 variants. Study-level background: Into the muscle, Ad26.COV2.S was dosed once or twice, 56 days apart.

Whole-study findings and limits: Measurement of non-spike TCR breadth gave similar results in vaccine and placebo recipients. Analytic work on TCR breadth and depth might have understated the full extent of total T cell responses. There was reportedly substantial breadth in spike-specific CD8+ and CD4+ T cell responses after vaccination.

The sample's treatment: 19 received Ad26.COV2.S at low or high dose, single or two shots; about 5 received placebo; per-sample allocation not given. Samples analyzed were those drawn on day 63 after the first vaccine or placebo injection. Produced via immunoSEQ multiplex PCR; TCRdb's table is partial and in-frame only. The sample has approximately 410,000 clones; 92% are singletons. A word on this clone: Its antigen remains unknown.

The sample here was peripheral blood, taken in a trial of Ad26.COV2.S vaccine versus placebo. The source of this sequence is a person aged 18-65 years who received the Ad26.COV2.S COVID-19 vaccine or a placebo.

The CDR3 reads CASERGGYGYTF. The CDR3 DNA is TGTGCCAGCGAACGTGGTGGCTATGGCTACACCTTC. This rearrangement joins TRBV28 to TRBJ1-2; no clear D gene. The CDR3 contains 12 residues. Germline-derived CDR1 and CDR2 are MDHEN and SYDVKM. The germline V and J ends were trimmed by 8 bases and 4 bases, with 11 bases remaining between them.